This entry lists 32 T cell receptor beta chains sequenced from one sample in a study of read filtering for tumor transcriptome and immune sequencing. This library used 300 to 500 ng RNA and molecular barcoded adaptors spanning alpha/delta and beta/gamma chains. TCRdb passed the reads through MiXCR, listing each CDR3 protein once. Altogether around 50,000 distinct CDR3 sequences are present, approximately 22% being singletons, with the ten largest covering approximately 17%. The sequencing input was a population of CD138-negative cells sorted from bone marrow. The receptors shown here come from a donor aged 40 or over with multiple myeloma.

A note on this clonotype: Possible read error: a much larger clone is one base away. The gene calls are TRBV24-1 and TRBJ2-1; the match to TRBD2 covers 7 bases. From germline, CDR1 is KGHDR and CDR2 SFDVKD. This CDR3 spans 14 amino acids. This CDR3 reads CATGDPGLTNEQFF. The CDR3 region has the DNA TGTGCCACCGGTGACCCGGGACTAACCAATGAGCAGTTCTTC.

Of note for this clonotype: It may be a read error: a sequence one base away is much more abundant. The CDR3 nucleotides are TGTGCCAGCAGTTTACCCAGCGCGTACAAGGGGCACGAGCAGTACTTC. It yields the protein CASSLPSAYKGHEQYF. The chain recombines TRBV28 with TRBJ2-7, with D possibly matching TRBD1 (5 bases). Germline V gives CDR1 MDHEN, CDR2 SYDVKM. The CDR3 loop spans 16 amino acids. The V end was cut by 2 bases, the J end by 5 bases, with 19 bases between.

This clonotype turned up a few times. The J gene is TRBJ1-6, the V gene TRBV5-1; D gene uncertain. Germline V gene lookup returns CDR1 SGHRS and CDR2 YFSETQ. V gave up 3 bases and J gave up 8 bases, with 12 bases separating them. The CDR3 covers 14 residues. This chain's CDR3 is CASSSAGGYSPLHF. The CDR3 nucleotides read TGCGCCAGCAGCTCGGCAGGTGGATATTCACCCCTCCACTTT.

This chain uses TRBV6-1 with TRBJ1-5, with 8 nucleotides matching TRBD1. This CDR3 contains 15 residues. CDR1 and CDR2 (germline): MNHNS, SASEGT. V was clipped by 3 bases and J by 5 bases; unmatched bases: 6. CDR3 region: CASSDRDRRYQPQHF. The CDR3 DNA is TGTGCCAGCAGTGACCGGGACAGGAGATATCAGCCCCAGCATTTT.

This clonotype came up many times. This rearrangement joins TRBV28 to TRBJ1-1; D ambiguous. Trimming shortened V by 6 bases and J by 0 bases, and 17 bases separated the two germline ends. Looked up from germline, CDR1 is MDHEN and CDR2 is SYDVKM. The CDR3 runs 16 residues. CDR3 bases: TGTGCCAGCAGGCCTCCCTCGGGATCTATGAACACTGAAGCTTTCTTT. Translation: CASRPPSGSMNTEAFF.

This clonotype was seen at least ten times. The J gene is TRBJ2-1, the V gene TRBV5-4, with a weak D call TRBD1 (5 bases). The CDR3 loop spans 15 amino acids. Germline V gene lookup returns CDR1 SGHNT and CDR2 YYREEE (reference sequence). V was clipped by 3 bases and J by 2 bases, with 12 bases between them. This CDR3 reads CASSSPQDAYNEQFF. In nucleotides, the CDR3 is TGTGCCAGCAGCTCTCCACAGGATGCCTACAATGAGCAGTTCTTC.

This clonotype was seen ten or more times. The chain joins TRBV24-1 to TRBJ2-1; D uncertain. Trimming pared 0 bases from V and 5 bases from J, leaving 7 bases between. The CDR3 runs to 14 residues. Per the germline V gene, CDR1 is KGHDR and CDR2 is SFDVKD. CDR3 sequence (DNA): TGTGCCACCAGTGATTTGCAAATCCACAATGAGCAGTTCTTC. This encodes CATSDLQIHNEQFF.

Regarding this clonotype: A far more abundant clone sits one base away, making this likely a read error. The rearrangement links TRBV12-3 or TRBV12-4 to TRBJ2-7; 9 bases align to TRBD1. This CDR3 is 18 amino acids long. The CDR3 coding sequence is TGTGCCAGCAGTTTAGGGGGGACAGGGATGTCAAGCTCCTACGAGCAGTGCTTC. The encoded protein is CASSLGGTGMSSSYEQCF.

This clonotype has ten or more counts. The chain uses TRBV6-2 or TRBV6-3 and TRBJ2-1, with D maybe TRBD2 (5 bases). This CDR3 comprises 11 residues. The V gene's germline CDR1 is MNHEY and CDR2 SVGEGT. The V and J ends lost 2 bases and 10 bases respectively, with 6 bases between them. CDR3 residues: CASSYEGEQFF. The CDR3 DNA follows: TGTGCCAGCAGTTACGAGGGAGAGCAGTTCTTC.

The chain is built from TRBV5-1 and TRBJ2-4; perhaps TRBD1 as D (6 bases). The CDR3 has 16 residues. Germline CDR1 is SGHRS and CDR2 is YFSETQ. The V end lost 0 bases, the J end lost 5 bases, and 15 bases lay between the germline ends. For the CDR3, the DNA is TGCGCCAGCAGCTTGGGATGGGCAGGGGCCCAAAACATTCAGTACTTC. The encoded protein is CASSLGWAGAQNIQYF. The full variable domain, in which reference TRBV5-1 and TRBJ2-4 provide the parts outside the CDR3, is KAGVTQTPRYLIKTRGQQVTLSCSPISGHRSVSWYQQTPGQGLQFLFEYFSETQRNKGNFPGRFSGRQFSNSRSEMNVSTLELGDSALYLCASSLGWAGAQNIQYFGAGTRLSVL.

This clonotype was detected ten times or more. The V call is TRBV28, the J call TRBJ2-2, with D possibly being TRBD1 or TRBD2 (5 bases each). CDR3 length: 14 amino acids. The V end lost 11 bases, the J end lost 3 bases, and 16 bases lay between the germline ends. The V gene's germline CDR1 is MDHEN and CDR2 SYDVKM. The CDR3 region has the DNA TGTGCCGCTGGGGGAGACAGCTACACCGGGGAGCTGTTTTTT. Its protein is CAAGGDSYTGELFF.

This clonotype was found many times. V and J are TRBV3-1 and TRBJ2-5; D possibly corresponds to TRBD2 (5 bases). Germline CDR1 reads LGHDT; CDR2 reads YNNKEL (reference sequence). The CDR3 runs 14 residues. Trimming removed 8 bases from V and 2 bases from J, with 15 bases in between. The CDR3 nucleotides read TGTGCCAGCTCGAACTGGACTGTACAAGAGACCCAGTACTTC. Translating it yields CASSNWTVQETQYF.

Remarks on this clonotype: A much larger clone differs by one base, so this may be a read error. The genes are TRBV12-3 or TRBV12-4 and TRBJ2-2; TRBD2 aligns across 11 bases. The CDR3 loop spans 15 amino acids. V trimming: 10 bases; J trimming: 5 bases; junction bases outside the gene matches: 9. The CDR3 loop reads CANRGTSGTTGELFF. CDR3 sequence (DNA): TGTGCCAACAGGGGGACTAGCGGTACTACCGGGGAGCTGTTTTTT.

This clonotype was detected ten times or more. The rearrangement uses TRBV24-1 and TRBJ2-2; D is uncertain. The germline V gene has CDR1 KGHDR and CDR2 SFDVKD. This CDR3 spans 15 amino acids. Trimming cost V 4 bases and J 2 bases, with 10 bases left between them. This chain's CDR3 is CATSDLGDNTGELFF. The CDR3 bases are TGTGCCACCAGTGACCTTGGGGATAACACCGGGGAGCTGTTTTTT.

This clonotype was observed many times. The rearrangement joins TRBV20-1 to TRBJ2-1, with D perhaps TRBD2 (5 bases). CDR1 is DFQATT and CDR2 is SNEGSKA in the germline V gene (reference sequence). This CDR3 contains 14 residues. Trimming pared 6 bases from V and 4 bases from J, leaving 16 bases between. In nucleotides, the CDR3 is TGCAGTGCGCAGACTAACACGGAATACAATGAGCAGTTCTTC. This sequence encodes CSAQTNTEYNEQFF.

This clonotype was seen repeatedly, ten times or more. V gene TRBV5-1 combines with J gene TRBJ2-3, with 9 bases matching TRBD2. Trimming removed 0 bases from V and 2 bases from J; junction bases left unmatched: 4. The CDR3 spans 16 residues. The germline V gene encodes CDR1 SGHRS and CDR2 YFSETQ. In nucleotides, the CDR3 is TGCGCCAGCAGCTTGGAGCTAGCGGGAATCACAGATACGCAGTATTTT. This codes for CASSLELAGITDTQYF.

For this clonotype: A far larger clone is just one base off, so this is likely a read error. This rearrangement joins TRBV11-2 to TRBJ2-1; a weak D match, TRBD1 (5 bases). Per germline, CDR1 SGHAT and CDR2 FQNNGV. The germline V and J ends were trimmed by 5 bases and 8 bases, with 19 bases remaining between them. The CDR3 is 15 residues long. CDR3 amino acids: CASSPRWGRDYEQFF. The CDR3 DNA sequence: TGTGCCAGCAGCCCTAGGTGGGGCAGGGATTATGAGCAGTTCTTC.

The table lists this clonotype with a count of one. With a much larger clone just one base away, this may be a read error. This sequence joins TRBV7-9 and TRBJ1-1; D unclear. This CDR3 has 11 residues. With 5 bases removed from V and 0 bases from J, the gap between germline ends came to 1 base. CDR1 is SEHNR and CDR2 is FQNEAQ in the germline V gene (reference sequence). As DNA, the CDR3 is TGTGCCAGCAGCCTGAACACTGAAGCTTTCTTT. It is translated as CASSLNTEAFF.

There are many counts of this clonotype. This chain links TRBV20-1 with TRBJ1-2; no definite D call. V dropped 1 base and J dropped 4 bases, with 10 bases sitting between them. CDR3 length equals 13 residues. Germline V CDR1 and CDR2: DFQATT, SNEGSKA (reference sequence). The CDR3 sequence is CSARVTDLYGYTF. In DNA, the CDR3 is TGCAGTGCTAGAGTTACAGATCTCTATGGCTACACCTTC.

At least ten counts were recorded for this clonotype. The chain links TRBV27 to TRBJ1-4; no clear D. The CDR3 sequence is 15 residues long. Germline assignment: CDR1 MNHEY and CDR2 SMNVEV (reference sequence). V lost 6 bases to trimming and J lost 6 bases, with 17 bases between them. The CDR3 spells CASSSIPSGDEKLFF. The CDR3 DNA is TGTGCCAGCAGCTCAATCCCATCCGGCGATGAAAAACTGTTTTTT. The variable domain in full, completed from reference TRBV27 and TRBJ1-4, reads EAQVTQNPRYLITVTGKKLTVTCSQNMNHEYMSWYRQDPGLGLRQIYYSMNVEVTDKGDVPEGYKVSRKEKRNFPLILESPSPNQTSLYFCASSSIPSGDEKLFFGSGTQLSVL.

This clonotype was recorded many times. J is TRBJ1-4 and V is TRBV28, with D possibly being TRBD1 (5 bases). V lost 5 bases and J lost 8, with 18 bases in between. This CDR3 is built from 15 residues. Germline V gene sequence: CDR1 MDHEN, CDR2 SYDVKM. The CDR3 region has the DNA TGTGCCAGCAGTGTGGGACTCCAGAACTACGAAAAACTGTTTTTT. This translates into CASSVGLQNYEKLFF.

The genes are TRBV7-9 and TRBJ2-1; the match to TRBD1 covers 10 bases. Trimming removed 3 bases from V and 5 bases from J; junction bases left unmatched: 10. The length of the CDR3 is 17 residues. The V gene's germline CDR1 is SEHNR and CDR2 FQNEAQ (reference sequence). In DNA, the CDR3 is TGTGCCAGCAGCTTGGCGGGACAGGGGAAGGGACACAATGAGCAGTTCTTC. It translates to CASSLAGQGKGHNEQFF. The variable domain in full, with the rest retrieved from reference TRBV7-9 and TRBJ2-1, is DTGVSQNPRHKITKRGQNVTFRCDPISEHNRLYWYRQTLGQGPEFLTYFQNEAQLEKSRLLSDRFSAERPKGSFSTLEIQRTEQGDSAMYLCASSLAGQGKGHNEQFFGPGTRLTVL.

This clonotype was recorded many times. The chain carries TRBV5-1 and TRBJ2-2; 7 bases fit TRBD1. The CDR3 is made up of 15 amino acids. V shed 2 bases and J 1 base; nucleotides not matched to a gene: 2. Germline V lookup: CDR1 SGHRS, CDR2 YFSETQ. The CDR3 DNA reads TGCGCCAGCAGCTTCGACAGGGAGAACACCGGGGAGCTGTTTTTT. Amino acids: CASSFDRENTGELFF.

This clonotype was detected only once. A junction boundary mismatches the germline segment, possibly from a read error. The V and J genes are TRBV4-2 and TRBJ2-7, with D possibly being TRBD1 (5 bases). The CDR3 has 14 residues. Germline V CDR1 and CDR2: LGHNA, YNFKEQ. CDR3: CAGSQEQVSYEQYF. CDR3 DNA: TGTGCCGGCAGCCAGGAACAGGTCTCCTACGAGCAGTACTTC.

The chain recombines TRBV6-1 with TRBJ2-2; TRBD1 agrees at 7 bases. The V gene's germline CDR1 is MNHNS and CDR2 SASEGT. The CDR3 spans 19 residues. V trimming: 0 bases; J trimming: 0 bases; junction bases outside the gene matches: 10. The CDR3 is CASSEAQGQTTTNTGELFF. CDR3 bases: TGTGCCAGCAGTGAAGCACAGGGACAGACAACTACGAACACCGGGGAGCTGTTTTTT.

This clonotype has more than one count but fewer than ten. The gene calls are TRBV28 and TRBJ2-7; D unclear. The CDR3 is 13 residues long. The germline V gene has CDR1 MDHEN and CDR2 SYDVKM. V lost 1 base and J lost 2, with 6 bases in between. The chain's CDR3 is CASSLFRAYEQYF. The CDR3 bases are TGTGCCAGCAGTTTATTTAGAGCCTACGAGCAGTACTTC. Looking up the rest from reference TRBV28 and TRBJ2-7 gives the full variable domain: DVKVTQSSRYLVKRTGEKVFLECVQDMDHENMFWYRQDPGLGLRLIYFSYDVKMKEKGDIPEGYSVSREKKERFSLILESASTNQTSMYLCASSLFRAYEQYFGPGTRLTVT.

This clonotype was seen ten or more times. V is TRBV28 and J is TRBJ2-2; D might be TRBD1 (5 bases). The germline V gene encodes CDR1 MDHEN and CDR2 SYDVKM. The V gene lost 7 bases and the J gene lost 1 base, with 7 bases spanning the gap. The CDR3 covers 13 residues. The CDR3 protein is CASTTGNTGELFF. The CDR3 region has the DNA TGTGCCAGCACCACAGGGAACACCGGGGAGCTGTTTTTT.

With respect to this clonotype: A read error is likely here: a far larger clone is one base away. Since the CDR3 does not end with the conserved phenylalanine or tryptophan, this likely comes from a read error. The V call is TRBV12-3 or TRBV12-4, the J call TRBJ2-1, with TRBD2 identical over 10 bases. The CDR3 has 16 residues. V trimming: 6 bases; J trimming: 8 bases; junction bases outside the gene matches: 13. CDR3 sequence (DNA): TGTGCCAGCAGCCGCCGGACTAGCGGAGAGGCCGATGAGCAGTTCCTC. Protein product: CASSRRTSGEADEQFL.

Turning to this clonotype: A much larger clone is a single base away; this may be a read error. This chain joins TRBV5-8 and TRBJ2-2, with TRBD1 matching over 9 bases. Trimming cost V 5 bases and J 4 bases; bases outside gene matches: 9. The CDR3 is made up of 16 amino acids. Germline V gene sequence: CDR1 SGHTS, CDR2 YDEGEE. CDR3 nucleotide sequence: TGTGCCAGCAGATCCACCGGGACAGGGACCACCGGGGAGCTGTTTTTT. Translating it yields CASRSTGTGTTGELFF. Together with reference TRBV5-8 and TRBJ2-2, the CDR3 gives the full variable domain: EAGVTQSPTHLIKTRGQQATLRCSPISGHTSVYWYQQALGLGLQFLLWYDEGEERNRGNFPPRFSGRQFPNYSSELNVNALELEDSALYLCASRSTGTGTTGELFFGEGSRLTVL.

This clonotype was seen ten or more times. This rearrangement joins TRBV25-1 to TRBJ1-5; tentative D call: TRBD1 (5 bases). Germline CDR1 MGHDK, CDR2 SYGVNS. This CDR3 has 14 amino acids. V gave up 3 bases and J gave up 3 bases, with 9 bases separating them. CDR3 coding DNA: TGTGCCAGCAGTGAGAGGGGTTACAATCAGCCCCAGCATTTT. Its translation is CASSERGYNQPQHF.

In this sample, this clonotype turned up many times. V and J are TRBV27 and TRBJ1-2, with 9 bases matching TRBD1. V lost 1 base to trimming and J lost 7 bases; unmatched junction nucleotides: 4. This CDR3 region has 14 residues. Germline CDR1 reads MNHEY; CDR2 reads SMNVEV (reference sequence). CDR3 protein: CASSLWGQGGGYTF. The CDR3 nucleotides are TGTGCCAGCAGTTTATGGGGACAGGGTGGTGGCTACACCTTC.

This clonotype appeared many times. The chain employs TRBV28 and TRBJ2-7; D unresolved. From germline, CDR1 is MDHEN and CDR2 SYDVKM. V lost 5 bases, J lost 2 bases, and 7 bases lay in between. The CDR3 runs 12 residues. CDR3: CASSPPPYEQYF. In DNA, the CDR3 is TGTGCCAGCAGTCCTCCCCCCTACGAGCAGTACTTC. Complete variable domain (other parts from reference TRBV28 and TRBJ2-7): DVKVTQSSRYLVKRTGEKVFLECVQDMDHENMFWYRQDPGLGLRLIYFSYDVKMKEKGDIPEGYSVSREKKERFSLILESASTNQTSMYLCASSPPPYEQYFGPGTRLTVT.